Listed below are T cell receptor beta chains from one sample, sequenced in a study of cytomegalovirus exposure and HLA in healthy donors. The protocol was immunoSEQ multiplex PCR, while the TCRdb copy is restricted to in-frame clones and leaves out a portion. The sample yields about 200,000 clones, 65% to 90% seen once. Material: PBMCs. The receptors shown here come from a woman under 40 in good health and CMV-seronegative. Each CDR3 is given with its conserved first and last residue. Each record gives: D gene, clone size, J gene, V gene, CDR3 protein, CDR3 DNA. A D gene is named only where the DNA matches it firmly. Clone size is given for some rows only: seen once, a few or many times, or a class if the clone is expanded.

NA,NA,TRBJ1-3,TRBV27,CASSLRGSGNTIYF,TGTGCCAGCAGCCTACGGGGTTCTGGAAACACCATATATTTT
NA,NA,TRBJ2-3,TRBV28,CASWATPRADTQYF,TGTGCCAGCTGGGCCACCCCTCGAGCAGATACGCAGTATTTT
TRBD2,NA,TRBJ2-5,TRBV9,CASNQAGGTSGQETQYF,TGTGCCAGCAACCAAGCTGGGGGGACTAGCGGACAAGAGACCCAGTACTTC
TRBD2,once,TRBJ2-5,TRBV28,CASSPGLAGARTQYF,TGTGCCAGCAGTCCTGGACTAGCGGGGGCAAGGACCCAGTACTTC
NA,NA,TRBJ1-3,TRBV2,CASRATAISGNTIYF,TGTGCCAGCAGAGCTACAGCTATCTCTGGAAACACCATATATTTT
TRBD2,few,TRBJ2-1,TRBV13,CASSLGGGGLAYNEQFF,TGTGCCAGCAGCTTGGGCGGCGGGGGACTGGCCTACAATGAGCAGTTCTTC
TRBD2,NA,TRBJ2-2,TRBV29-1,CSVVGGGVYTGELFF,TGCAGCGTTGTAGGTGGGGGGGTTTACACCGGGGAGCTGTTTTTT
TRBD1,NA,TRBJ1-4,TRBV5-1,CASSLGQGLNNEKLFF,TGCGCCAGCAGCCTAGGACAGGGGCTCAATAATGAAAAACTGTTTTTT
NA,NA,TRBJ2-2,TRBV15,CATSHPANTGELFF,TGTGCCACCAGCCACCCAGCGAACACCGGGGAGCTGTTTTTT
NA,once,TRBJ2-7,TRBV5-1,CASSTDGIGGEQYF,TGCGCCAGCAGCACCGACGGTATAGGAGGCGAGCAGTACTTC
NA,NA,TRBJ1-5,TRBV19,CASSIEGLNQPQHF,TGTGCCAGTAGTATAGAGGGGCTGAATCAGCCCCAGCATTTT
TRBD2,NA,TRBJ2-5,TRBV9,CASSILGTREETQYF,TGTGCCAGCAGCATCCTCGGGACTAGAGAAGAGACCCAGTACTTC
TRBD2,NA,TRBJ2-5,TRBV30,CAWSKFRGGETQYF,TGTGCCTGGAGTAAATTCCGGGGGGGAGAGACCCAGTACTTC
TRBD1,NA,TRBJ2-2,TRBV29-1,CSGGTVTGELFF,TGCAGCGGGGGGACAGTCACCGGGGAGCTGTTTTTT
NA,NA,TRBJ2-3,TRBV6-4,CASSDLADPTDTQYF,TGTGCCAGCAGTGACTTAGCGGACCCTACAGATACGCAGTATTTT
NA,few,TRBJ2-3,TRBV4-1,CASSVHAGARSYTQYF,TGCGCCAGCAGCGTTCACGCAGGGGCGCGAAGTTATACGCAGTATTTT